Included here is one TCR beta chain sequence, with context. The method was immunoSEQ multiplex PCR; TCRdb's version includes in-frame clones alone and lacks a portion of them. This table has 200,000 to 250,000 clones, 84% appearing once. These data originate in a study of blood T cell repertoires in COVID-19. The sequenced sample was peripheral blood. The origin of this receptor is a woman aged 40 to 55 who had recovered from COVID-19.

This CDR3 reads CASSLRPGAGYTF. The CDR3 coding sequence is TGTGCCAGCAGTTTAAGGCCAGGGGCTGGCTACACCTTC. The gene calls are TRBV27 and TRBJ1-2; tentatively, D is TRBD1 (6 bases). The CDR3 consists of 13 residues. Germline V gives CDR1 MNHEY, CDR2 SMNVEV (reference sequence). The V end lost 2 bases, the J end lost 7 bases, and 11 bases lay between the germline ends.